This T cell receptor beta chain was documented in a study of cytomegalovirus exposure and HLA in healthy donors. This clone was recorded a few times. PCR used 60 Vbeta primers and 13 Jbeta primers. Profiling relied on immunoSEQ multiplex PCR, and the TCRdb table lists in-frame clones only, not all of them. The profile shows more than 100,000 clones, 15% of them singletons. CDR1 and CDR2 from the germline V gene are DFQATT and SNEGSKA (reference sequence). V was shortened by 1 base and J by 11 bases, with 8 bases between the two germline ends. The CDR3 is 10 residues long. The sequence was collected from a woman aged 18-29 years in good health and CMV-seronegative. The chain combines TRBV20-1 with TRBJ1-1; no clear D. Material: PBMCs. The CDR3 bases are TGCAGTGCTAGAGCTGGGAGGGCTTTCTTT. Encoded protein: CSARAGRAFF.